The 15 T cell receptor beta chains below were found in one sample sequenced in a study of T cell repertoires in cytomegalovirus infection. Using its own MiXCR run on the reads, TCRdb lists one record per CDR3 protein. Of some 940,000 distinct CDR3 sequences listed, roughly 30% were seen once; the top ten hold about an eighth. Their antigens remain unidentified. Sequenced here: cultured CD8+ T cells from PBMCs, sampled from culture after CMV antigen stimulation. The receptors were sampled from a human donor in good health (CMV status not recorded). Some clones in this sample may be carry-over from other donors' samples.

This clonotype was counted only a few times. This chain joins TRBV19 and TRBJ1-5; D unclear. The V end lost 3 bases, the J end lost 1 base, and 7 bases lay between the germline ends. Germline lookup yields CDR1 LNHDA and CDR2 SQIVND (reference sequence). This CDR3 is 14 amino acids long. For the CDR3, the DNA is TGTGCCAGTAGTATTCTTGGCAGCAATCAGCCCCAGCATTTT. The encoded protein is CASSILGSNQPQHF.

This clonotype was seen more than once but under ten times. This rearrangement joins TRBV10-2 to TRBJ2-1; 9 bases line up with TRBD2. V trimming: 2 bases; J trimming: 10 bases; junction bases outside the gene matches: 6. There are 14 residues in the CDR3. The germline gives CDR1 WSHSY, CDR2 SAAADI. CDR3 nucleotides: TGCGCCAGCAGTGAGCTAGCGGGGAGCCGCGAGCAGTTCTTC. Its protein product is CASSELAGSREQFF.

At least ten counts were recorded for this clonotype. J is TRBJ2-2 and V is TRBV7-2; D is ambiguous. This CDR3 contains 12 residues. Germline lookup yields CDR1 SGHTA and CDR2 FQGNSA. V lost 3 bases to trimming and J lost 5 bases, with 4 bases between them. The chain's CDR3 is CASSFFTGELFF. CDR3 bases: TGTGCCAGCAGCTTTTTTACCGGGGAGCTGTTTTTT.

This clonotype was counted between two and nine times. At one end, the junction sequence differs from germline, possibly due to a read error. V gene TRBV7-7 combines with J gene TRBJ1-1; 7 positions match TRBD1. The CDR3 covers 16 residues. Looked up from germline, CDR1 is SSHAT and CDR2 is FNYEAQ (reference sequence). CDR3 bases: TGTGCTAGCAGCTTATTCAAACAGGGGAGGGACACTGAAGCTTTCTTT. The encoded protein is CASSLFKQGRDTEAFF.

The V gene is TRBV20-1, the J gene TRBJ1-4; D not resolved. The CDR3 contains 13 residues. From germline, CDR1 is DFQATT and CDR2 SNEGSKA (reference sequence). V lost 0 bases, J lost 8 bases, and 10 bases lay in between. CDR3 sequence reads: CSAREGFREKLFF. The DNA of the CDR3 is TGCAGTGCTAGAGAAGGGTTTAGAGAAAAACTGTTTTTT.

This clonotype showed up just a few times. V is TRBV27 and J is TRBJ2-2, with TRBD2 matching over 13 bases. V dropped 4 bases and J dropped 8; count of bases not matched to a gene: 10. CDR1 and CDR2 from the germline V gene are MNHEY and SMNVEV (reference sequence). There are 17 residues in the CDR3. The CDR3 sequence is CASSSFGLAGVIGELFF. The CDR3, as DNA: TGTGCCAGCAGTTCATTCGGACTAGCGGGAGTAATTGGGGAGCTGTTTTTT.

This clonotype has at least ten counts. This sequence joins TRBV7-2 and TRBJ1-2, with 7 bases lining up with TRBD1. CDR3 length: 14 residues. V lost 4 bases to trimming and J lost 5 bases; unmatched junction nucleotides: 7. Germline lookup yields CDR1 SGHTA and CDR2 FQGNSA. CDR3 nucleotide sequence: TGTGCCAGCAGCTCCGGGACAGAGATTTATGGCTACACCTTC. The encoded protein is CASSSGTEIYGYTF.

The chain recombines TRBV3-1 with TRBJ2-7, with TRBD1 identical over 8 bases. Trimming at V came to 5 bases and at J to 5 bases, leaving 8 bases not matched to a gene. Germline loops: CDR1 LGHDT, CDR2 YNNKEL (reference sequence). The CDR3 runs to 14 residues. The CDR3 bases are TGTGCCAGCAGCGAACCGACAGGGGCCCACGAGCAGTACTTC. Translation: CASSEPTGAHEQYF.

Worth noting for this clonotype: A clone one base away is much larger, so this may be a read error. The chain is built from TRBV6-1 and TRBJ2-3; TRBD2 agrees at 12 bases. The CDR3 is made up of 15 amino acids. Losses at the gene ends were 10 bases for V and 6 bases for J; bases not matched to a gene: 11. Germline loops: CDR1 MNHNS, CDR2 SASEGT. CDR3 DNA: TGTGCCAACAGCCTTACTAGCGGGGGGCCCGATACGCAGTATTTT. Its translation is CANSLTSGGPDTQYF.

The chain couples TRBV9 to TRBJ1-2; D remains unclear. V was shortened by 3 bases and J by 2 bases, with 8 bases between the two germline ends. CDR1 is SGDLS, CDR2 YYNGEE, per germline. This CDR3 has 13 residues. The CDR3 here is CASSDTENYGYTF. For the CDR3, the DNA is TGTGCCAGCAGCGATACAGAGAACTATGGCTACACCTTC.

This clonotype has at least ten counts. V gene TRBV7-2 combines with J gene TRBJ2-1, with D perhaps TRBD2 (5 bases). Per germline, CDR1 SGHTA and CDR2 FQGNSA. The CDR3 length is 14 residues. V dropped 2 bases and J dropped 7 bases, with 12 bases sitting between them. DNA for the CDR3: TGTGCCAGCAGCTTAACGGGCCCGGGAAATGAGCAGTTCTTC. Amino acid sequence: CASSLTGPGNEQFF.

This clonotype was observed a few times. The chain's CDR3 is CASSLHRDNSPLHF. In nucleotides, the CDR3 is TGTGCCAGCAGCCTTCACCGAGACAATTCACCCCTCCACTTT. The chain links TRBV27 to TRBJ1-6; no reliable D call. Trimming took 6 bases from V and 7 from J, leaving 13 bases between them. The germline CDR1 and CDR2 sequences are MNHEY and SMNVEV (reference sequence). This CDR3 comprises 14 residues.

This clonotype showed up just a few times. The J gene is TRBJ1-6, the V gene TRBV4-1; TRBD1 might be the D (5 bases). The CDR3 has 16 amino acids. Germline CDR1 is MGHRA and CDR2 is YSYEKL. With 4 bases removed from V and 6 bases from J, the gap between germline ends came to 16 bases. The CDR3 DNA reads TGCGCCAGCAGCCCGGACATCGGGTTCCGTAATTCACCCCTCCACTTT. This encodes CASSPDIGFRNSPLHF.

The J gene is TRBJ2-1, the V gene TRBV5-5; 7 nucleotides align to TRBD1. The germline gives CDR1 SGHKS, CDR2 YYEKEE (reference sequence). The CDR3 sequence is 17 residues long. The J segment lost 4 bases and the V segment lost 1 base, leaving 11 bases of the junction unmatched. Here the CDR3 DNA reads TGTGCCAGCAGCTTGAGACAGGGACCGGGCGAATACAATGAGCAGTTCTTC. It is translated as CASSLRQGPGEYNEQFF. Full variable domain (outside the CDR3, taken from reference TRBV5-5 and TRBJ2-1): DAGVTQSPTHLIKTRGQQVTLRCSPISGHKSVSWYQQVLGQGPQFIFQYYEKEERGRGNFPDRFSARQFPNYSSELNVNALLLGDSALYLCASSLRQGPGEYNEQFFGPGTRLTVL.

This clonotype has only one observation. The chain uses TRBV14 and TRBJ2-1; D unresolved. V shed 2 bases and J shed 0 bases, with 11 bases lying between them. Germline CDR1 and CDR2: SGHDN and FVKESK. The CDR3 is made up of 16 amino acids. CDR3 nucleotide sequence: TGTGCCAGCAGCCAACACTCCCTGAGCTCCTACAATGAGCAGTTCTTC. Its translation is CASSQHSLSSYNEQFF.